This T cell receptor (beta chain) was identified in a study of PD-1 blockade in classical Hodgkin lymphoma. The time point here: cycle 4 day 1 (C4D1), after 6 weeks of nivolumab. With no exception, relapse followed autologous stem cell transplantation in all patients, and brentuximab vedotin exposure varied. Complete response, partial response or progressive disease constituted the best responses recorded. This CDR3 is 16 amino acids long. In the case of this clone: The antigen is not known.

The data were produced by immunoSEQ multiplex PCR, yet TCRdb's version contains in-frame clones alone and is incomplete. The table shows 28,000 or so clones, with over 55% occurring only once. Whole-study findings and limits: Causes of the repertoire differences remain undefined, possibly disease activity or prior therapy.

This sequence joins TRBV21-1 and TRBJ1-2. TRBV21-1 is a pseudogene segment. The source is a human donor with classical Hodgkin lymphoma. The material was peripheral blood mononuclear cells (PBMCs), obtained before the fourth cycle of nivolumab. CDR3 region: CASSKARGPRCYGYTF. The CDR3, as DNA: TGTGCCAGCAGCAAAGCCCGGGGGCCCCGATGCTATGGCTACACCTTC.